The 15 T cell receptor beta chains listed next were all sequenced from one sample in a study of OX40 agonist ivuxolimab in advanced cancers. Clones were sequenced by immunoSEQ multiplex PCR, and TCRdb holds only the in-frame ones, with some missing. The top ten hold 0.25% to 0.35% of the sample, which has about 69,000 clones, 80% to 95% seen once. The sample consisted of CD4+ or CD8+ T cells sorted from blood, taken in a trial of the OX40 agonist ivuxolimab. The receptors were gathered from an adult with an advanced solid tumor such as melanoma, head and neck, liver or kidney cancer.

This sequence joins TRBV29-1 and TRBJ1-2; D possibly corresponds to TRBD1 (5 bases). The ends were cut back, 1 base at V and 7 bases at J, with 13 bases in the middle. The CDR3 extends over 13 amino acids. Per germline, CDR1 SQVTM and CDR2 ANQGSEA. The CDR3 loop reads CSVEGRRGAGYTF. CDR3 bases: TGCAGCGTTGAAGGCCGACGTGGGGCTGGCTACACCTTC. The variable domain in full, with the rest retrieved from reference TRBV29-1 and TRBJ1-2, is SAVISQKPSRDICQRGTSLTIQCQVDSQVTMMFWYRQQPGQSLTLIATANQGSEATYESGFVIDKFPISRPNLTFSTLTVSNMSPEDSSIYLCSVEGRRGAGYTFGSGTRLTVV.

The chain recombines TRBV4-2 with TRBJ1-1; TRBD1 matches at 8 bases. J lost 4 bases, V lost 4 bases, and 11 bases had no gene match. Germline CDR1 and CDR2: LGHNA and YNFKEQ. The CDR3 covers 16 residues. The CDR3 spells CASSPYVDREPTEAFF. The CDR3 region has the DNA TGTGCCAGCAGCCCTTACGTGGACAGGGAGCCCACTGAAGCTTTCTTT.

The chain combines TRBV6-4 with TRBJ2-5; 7 bases align to TRBD2. CDR3 size: 14 residues. The trim removed 6 bases at V and 3 bases at J, leaving 7 bases unmatched. Per germline, CDR1 MRHNA and CDR2 SNTAGT. Here the CDR3 reads CASSPNGGKETQYF. CDR3 coding DNA: TGTGCCAGCAGCCCAAACGGGGGGAAAGAGACCCAGTACTTC.

The chain joins TRBV11-2 to TRBJ2-7, with TRBD1 matching 9 bases. CDR3 length: 16 amino acids. Germline values: CDR1 SGHAT, CDR2 FQNNGV. J gave up 4 bases and V 2 bases, and 9 bases lay outside the gene matches. The CDR3 region has the DNA TGTGCCAGCAGCTTAAGTGGGACAGGGACTCAATACGAGCAGTACTTC. This codes for CASSLSGTGTQYEQYF.

V usage is TRBV19 and J usage is TRBJ2-1, with 8 bases matching TRBD1. The CDR3 extends over 14 amino acids. V was pared by 6 bases and J by 2 bases, with 3 bases of the junction left unmatched. The germline V gene has CDR1 LNHDA and CDR2 SQIVND (reference sequence). The CDR3 is CASSTGQAYNEQFF. The CDR3 region has the DNA TGTGCCAGTAGCACGGGACAGGCCTACAATGAGCAGTTCTTC.

This rearrangement joins TRBV5-1 to TRBJ2-2; 12 nucleotides match TRBD2. Germline loops: CDR1 SGHRS, CDR2 YFSETQ. J lost 4 bases, V lost 5 bases, and 3 bases had no gene match. CDR3 length: 15 residues. This CDR3 reads CASRLAGGPTGELFF. The CDR3 nucleotides read TGCGCCAGCAGACTAGCGGGAGGCCCCACCGGGGAGCTGTTTTTT.

The V and J genes are TRBV7-2 and TRBJ2-7, with a weak D call TRBD1 (5 bases). The CDR3 consists of 12 residues. Germline CDR1 SGHTA, CDR2 FQGNSA. V lost 5 bases, J lost 3 bases, and 8 bases lay in between. The DNA for the CDR3 is TGTGCCAGCAGCAAGACAGTCTACGAGCAGTACTTC. It encodes CASSKTVYEQYF.

This clone was detected once. This chain uses TRBV2 with TRBJ1-2, with TRBD1 matching 7 bases. Looked up from germline, CDR1 is SNHLY and CDR2 is FYNNEI. V was clipped by 9 bases and J by 4 bases; unmatched bases: 11. This CDR3 has 14 amino acids. CDR3: CASLRDSILYGYTF. The CDR3 DNA follows: TGTGCCAGTCTCCGGGACAGTATCCTCTATGGCTACACCTTC.

The rearrangement uses TRBV5-4 and TRBJ1-2; D may be TRBD1 (5 bases). V gave up 0 bases and J gave up 14 bases, with 17 bases separating them. Germline V gene data show CDR1 as SGHNT and CDR2 as YYREEE (reference sequence). CDR3 length: 13 amino acids. The chain's CDR3 is CASSLGDGRAWTF. The CDR3 DNA follows: TGTGCCAGCAGCTTGGGGGACGGCAGGGCTTGGACCTTC.

The chain couples TRBV4-1 to TRBJ1-2; TRBD1 matches at 8 bases. The germline CDR1 and CDR2 sequences are MGHRA and YSYEKL. CDR3 size: 16 residues. V lost 4 bases, J lost 1 base, and 8 bases stayed unmatched. The CDR3 region is CASSLHGGTGNYGYTF. CDR3 nucleotides: TGCGCCAGCAGCCTTCATGGGGGGACAGGTAACTATGGCTACACCTTC.

This chain joins TRBV14 and TRBJ2-3, with TRBD2 matching over 8 bases. The CDR3 consists of 15 residues. In germline, CDR1 is SGHDN, CDR2 FVKESK. J was trimmed by 8 bases and V by 0 bases; bases with no gene match: 7. The DNA for the CDR3 is TGTGCCAGCAGCCAAGACCCGGGAGGGGTCGCTACGCAGTATTTT. Translated, it gives CASSQDPGGVATQYF.

The chain recombines TRBV10-2 with TRBJ2-1; 15 bases match TRBD2. Germline values: CDR1 WSHSY, CDR2 SAAADI. V shed 6 bases, J shed 7 bases, and the junction held 13 bases outside the gene matches. The CDR3 is made up of 18 amino acids. CDR3 sequence: CASSGRTSGRGKGNEQFF. In DNA, the CDR3 is TGCGCCAGCAGCGGAAGGACTAGCGGGAGGGGGAAAGGGAATGAGCAGTTCTTC.

The genes are TRBV2 and TRBJ2-7; TRBD2 matches at 8 bases. Losses at the gene ends were 3 bases for V and 4 bases for J; bases not matched to a gene: 5. Germline V gene lookup returns CDR1 SNHLY and CDR2 FYNNEI. The CDR3 is made up of 14 amino acids. CDR3 in amino acids: CASSDLAGRYEQYF. In DNA form, the CDR3 reads TGTGCCAGCAGTGATCTAGCGGGTAGATACGAGCAGTACTTC.

This chain connects TRBV15 to TRBJ2-1; possible D gene TRBD2, 6 bases. The germline V gene encodes CDR1 LNHNV and CDR2 YYDKDF (reference sequence). The CDR3 consists of 14 residues. Trimming removed 1 base from V and 8 bases from J, with 12 bases in between. CDR3 amino acids: CATSRGTTQDEQFF. The CDR3 DNA reads as TGTGCCACCAGCAGAGGGACTACCCAGGATGAGCAGTTCTTC.

This chain uses TRBV7-6 with TRBJ2-7, with 8 bases lining up with TRBD2. V was pared by 1 base and J by 6 bases, with 8 bases of the junction left unmatched. The CDR3 totals 15 residues. Germline CDR1 is SGHVS and CDR2 is FNYEAQ. CDR3 bases: TGTGCCAGCAGCTTAGATCCGGGAGGGCCGCGCGAGCAGTACTTC. Translation: CASSLDPGGPREQYF.